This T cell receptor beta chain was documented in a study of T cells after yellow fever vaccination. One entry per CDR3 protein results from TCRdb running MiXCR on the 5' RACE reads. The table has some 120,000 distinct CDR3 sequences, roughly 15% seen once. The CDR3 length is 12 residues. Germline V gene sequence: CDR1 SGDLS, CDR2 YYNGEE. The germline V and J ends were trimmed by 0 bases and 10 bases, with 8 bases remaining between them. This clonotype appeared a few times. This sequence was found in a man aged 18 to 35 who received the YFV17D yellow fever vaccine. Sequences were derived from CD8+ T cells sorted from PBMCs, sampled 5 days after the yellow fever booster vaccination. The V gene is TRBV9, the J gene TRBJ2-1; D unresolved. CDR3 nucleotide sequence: TGTGCCAGCAGCGTAGGTTCCTTGGAGCAGTTCTTC. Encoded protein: CASSVGSLEQFF.